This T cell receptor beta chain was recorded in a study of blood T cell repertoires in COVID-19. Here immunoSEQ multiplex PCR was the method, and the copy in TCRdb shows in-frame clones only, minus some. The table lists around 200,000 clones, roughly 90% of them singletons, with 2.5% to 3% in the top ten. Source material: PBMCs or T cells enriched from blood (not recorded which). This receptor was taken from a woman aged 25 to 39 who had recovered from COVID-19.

The CDR3 sequence: CASSSPSSGGGSTQYF. The CDR3 DNA reads TGTGCCAGCAGTTCCCCTTCTAGCGGGGGGGGAAGTACGCAGTATTTT. The V gene is TRBV27, the J gene TRBJ2-3, with 12 bases aligning to TRBD2. Trimming removed 4 bases from V and 8 bases from J; junction bases left unmatched: 10. The CDR3 loop spans 16 amino acids. CDR1 is MNHEY and CDR2 is SMNVEV in the germline V gene (reference sequence).